Listed here are 8 T cell receptor beta chains from one sample, sequenced in a study of blood T cell repertoires in COVID-19 (dated by TCRdb to 2020 to 2022). The library was generated by the immunoSEQ multiplex PCR assay. This is the immuneACCESS table as TCRdb keeps it, with only in-frame sequences that have V and J called. A part of the clones is gone; compared with another copy, unresolved V genes explain less than half, and the rest is unexplained. This sample holds 250,000 to 350,000 clones; around 82% were observed only once. The biggest ten clones account for less than 20% of the sample. Sequencing input: peripheral blood. Receptors originate from a person aged 70 to 85 with COVID-19, enrolled during active disease.

V and J are TRBV4-2 and TRBJ1-2, with a tentative D call TRBD1 (5 bases). The V gene lost 0 bases and the J gene lost 7 bases, with 12 bases spanning the gap. The CDR3 runs 14 residues. The germline V gene encodes CDR1 LGHNA and CDR2 YNFKEQ. The CDR3 coding sequence is TGTGCCAGCAGCCAAGATACGGAGGGGACTGGCTACACCTTC. Translated, it gives CASSQDTEGTGYTF.

CDR3 sequence: CSVEGRTSGTSYNEQFF. The CDR3 region has the DNA TGCAGCGTTGAAGGCCGGACTAGCGGGACGTCCTACAATGAGCAGTTCTTC. The V gene is TRBV29-1, the J gene TRBJ2-1; TRBD2 matches at 12 bases. The V segment lost 1 base and the J segment 1 base; nucleotides outside the gene matches: 5. The CDR3 is made up of 17 amino acids. CDR1 and CDR2 (germline): SQVTM, ANQGSEA.

The chain uses TRBV5-6 and TRBJ2-1, with unresolved D. The CDR3 spans 13 residues. V dropped 2 bases and J dropped 8 bases, with 11 bases sitting between them. Germline CDR1 SGHDT, CDR2 YYEEEE. The CDR3 nucleotides read TGTGCCAGCAGCTTCCCAGGTTTAGATGAGCAGTTCTTC. This encodes CASSFPGLDEQFF.

The chain uses TRBV4-3 and TRBJ1-2, with TRBD1 as a possible D gene (5 bases). The CDR3 is made up of 14 amino acids. Germline assignment: CDR1 LGHNA and CDR2 YSLEER. With 2 bases removed from V and 5 bases from J, the gap between germline ends came to 12 bases. The DNA for the CDR3 is TGCGCCAGCAGCCAATCCTCCAGGGCATATGGCTACACCTTC. Translated, it gives CASSQSSRAYGYTF.

Turning to this clone: Additional DNA sequences in this sample encode the identical CDR3. The V call is TRBV5-1, the J call TRBJ1-2; 8 nucleotides align to TRBD1. V was pared by 0 bases and J by 8 bases, with 6 bases of the junction left unmatched. CDR1 SGHRS and CDR2 YFSETQ come from the germline V gene. The CDR3 consists of 14 residues. CDR3: CASSLAGTGGGYTF. DNA for the CDR3: TGCGCCAGCAGCTTGGCAGGGACAGGAGGGGGCTACACCTTC.

To note about this clone: A read error may be the cause here, since a much bigger clone is one base away. The sample has other DNA sequences that encode this CDR3 too. This chain links TRBV7-2 with TRBJ2-7; D unclear. The CDR3 spans 11 residues. V lost 6 bases and J 1 base, leaving 4 bases between the germline ends. CDR1 is SGHTA, CDR2 FQGNSA, per germline. For the CDR3, the DNA is TGTGCCAGCAGTCCTTCCTACGAGCAGTACTTC. Encoded protein: CASSPSYEQYF.

As for this clone: This same CDR3 is encoded by further DNA sequences in the sample. The CDR3 DNA reads TGTGCCAGCAGTTTACTATTTGGAGCGGGAGGCTACACCTTC. Its translation is CASSLLFGAGGYTF. The rearrangement joins TRBV28 to TRBJ1-2; D is undetermined. The V end was cut by 2 bases, the J end by 8 bases, with 15 bases between. Germline V gives CDR1 MDHEN, CDR2 SYDVKM. CDR3 length: 14 amino acids.

The chain links TRBV18 to TRBJ2-1; TRBD2 agrees at 11 bases. Germline V CDR1 and CDR2: KGHSH, LQKENI. Trimming at V came to 8 bases and at J to 4 bases, leaving 4 bases not matched to a gene. This CDR3 is 14 amino acids long. The CDR3 region has the DNA TGTGCCAGCATTACTAGCGGGGGATACAATGAGCAGTTCTTC. This gives the protein CASITSGGYNEQFF.